A single sample is the source of the 29 T cell receptor beta chains below, sequenced in a study of T cells in Graves' hyperthyroidism and ophthalmopathy. TCR beta CDR3 regions were amplified from RNA transcripts. The primer set for the first-round RT-PCR of the TCR CDR3 was HTBI. MiXCR was run by TCRdb on the multiplex PCR reads, yielding one entry per CDR3 protein. The sample has around 660,000 distinct CDR3 sequences, 45% seen once; the top ten hold 6.5% to 9%. Source material: peripheral blood or thyroid tissue (not recorded which). Receptors were obtained from an adult man with Graves' disease, either hyperthyroidism or ophthalmopathy (not recorded which).

This chain uses TRBV19 with TRBJ2-7; TRBD2 might be the D (6 bases). CDR3 length: 15 residues. Trimming removed 5 bases from V and 0 bases from J, with 14 bases in between. CDR1 LNHDA and CDR2 SQIVND come from the germline V gene (reference sequence). The CDR3 sequence: CASSPGRDFSYEQYF. The CDR3 DNA reads as TGTGCCAGTAGTCCCGGGCGGGACTTCTCCTACGAGCAGTACTTC.

This clonotype turned up a few times. The chain uses TRBV5-4 and TRBJ2-2; possible D gene TRBD2, 6 bases. Germline V gene sequence: CDR1 SGHNT, CDR2 YYREEE (reference sequence). V was shortened by 6 bases and J by 7 bases, with 16 bases between the two germline ends. This CDR3 is 14 amino acids long. CDR3 region: CASMVGGGVGELFF. The CDR3 DNA sequence: TGTGCCAGCATGGTGGGAGGTGGCGTCGGGGAGCTGTTTTTT. The full variable domain, its missing parts supplied by reference TRBV5-4 and TRBJ2-2, is ETGVTQSPTHLIKTRGQQVTLRCSSQSGHNTVSWYQQALGQGPQFIFQYYREEENGRGNFPPRFSGLQFPNYSSELNVNALELDDSALYLCASMVGGGVGELFFGEGSRLTVL.

The chain couples TRBV7-2 to TRBJ1-1; no clear D gene. Germline loops: CDR1 SGHTA, CDR2 FQGNSA. This CDR3 region has 14 residues. Between the trimmed V and J ends, which lost 2 bases and 8 bases, there was a span of 15 bases. This CDR3 reads CASSLPGPYLEAFF. The CDR3 coding sequence is TGTGCCAGCAGCTTACCCGGACCTTATCTGGAAGCTTTCTTT.

This clonotype has ten or more counts. This rearrangement joins TRBV2 to TRBJ1-4; 7 nucleotides match TRBD1. CDR3 length equals 14 residues. CDR1 and CDR2 from the germline V gene are SNHLY and FYNNEI. Trimming at V came to 7 bases and at J to 6 bases, leaving 8 bases not matched to a gene. In nucleotides, the CDR3 is TGTGCCAGCACCTTACTAGGACAGGATGAAAAACTGTTTTTT. As protein: CASTLLGQDEKLFF.

The chain links TRBV29-1 to TRBJ1-1; D may be TRBD1 (6 bases). The V gene lost 7 bases and the J gene lost 3 bases, with 18 bases spanning the gap. Germline CDR1 SQVTM, CDR2 ANQGSEA. The CDR3 consists of 14 residues. CDR3 residues: CSAQRAGVYTEAFF. The CDR3 coding sequence is TGCAGCGCCCAGAGGGCAGGGGTGTACACTGAAGCTTTCTTT.

The chain combines TRBV2 with TRBJ1-1; TRBD1 matches 7 bases. This CDR3 comprises 13 residues. The junction had 8 bases not matched to a gene; V was cut back by 5 bases and J by 8 bases. Germline loops: CDR1 SNHLY, CDR2 FYNNEI. For the CDR3, the DNA is TGTGCCAGCAGTCCGCCAGGGGGGAGGGAAGCTTTCTTT. Residues: CASSPPGGREAFF.

Remarks on this clonotype: This could be a read error, since a much larger clone is one nucleotide away. This rearrangement joins TRBV20-1 to TRBJ1-5; the D is unclear. This CDR3 spans 12 amino acids. CDR1 and CDR2 from the germline V gene are DFQATT and SNEGSKA (reference sequence). CDR3 nucleotides: TGCAGTGCTGGAGATCGCAATCAGCCCCAGCATTTT. Its translation is CSAGDRNQPQHF.

This clonotype was detected only a few times. V and J are TRBV6-5 and TRBJ1-1, with D possibly TRBD1 on 6 matching bases. Germline CDR1 is MNHEY and CDR2 is SVGAGI. V shed 5 bases and J shed 5 bases, with 18 bases lying between them. The CDR3 has 15 amino acids. CDR3 loop: CASSEPGERRTEAFF. The CDR3 nucleotides read TGTGCCAGCAGTGAGCCAGGGGAAAGGAGAACTGAAGCTTTCTTT.

This chain joins TRBV29-1 and TRBJ2-7, with D unclear. CDR1 is SQVTM and CDR2 is ANQGSEA in the germline V gene. The V and J ends lost 5 bases and 7 bases respectively, with 18 bases between them. The CDR3 is 13 residues long. This chain's CDR3 is CSVKGSLGGEQYF. DNA of the CDR3: TGCAGCGTTAAGGGATCCCTTGGCGGTGAGCAGTACTTC.

This clonotype turned up a few times. The genes are TRBV7-2 and TRBJ1-1, with D unresolved. Germline CDR1 reads SGHTA; CDR2 reads FQGNSA. The CDR3 loop spans 13 amino acids. V was pared by 1 base and J by 7 bases, with 10 bases between. CDR3 DNA sequence: TGTGCCAGCAGCTTAGATGCAGGCTTTGAAGCTTTCTTT. This gives the protein CASSLDAGFEAFF. Full variable domain (remainder filled in from reference TRBV7-2 and TRBJ1-1): GAGVSQSPSNKVTEKGKDVELRCDPISGHTALYWYRQSLGQGLEFLIYFQGNSAPDKSGLPSDRFSAERTGGSVSTLTIQRTQQEDSAVYLCASSLDAGFEAFFGQGTRLTVV.

The chain joins TRBV12-3 or TRBV12-4 to TRBJ2-7; D not certain. V lost 7 bases to trimming and J lost 6 bases, with 10 bases between them. There are 11 residues in the CDR3. The CDR3 region has the DNA TGTGCCAGCATGGTGGGTCGCGAGCAGTACTTC. Protein sequence: CASMVGREQYF.

This clonotype was found a few times. The V gene is TRBV5-1, the J gene TRBJ1-4; 8 bases match TRBD1. V shed 4 bases, J shed 8 bases, and the junction held 7 bases outside the gene matches. There are 14 residues in the CDR3. The germline CDR1 and CDR2 sequences are SGHRS and YFSETQ. The CDR3 is CASSPTGVREKLFF. Written as DNA, the CDR3 is TGCGCCAGCAGCCCGACAGGGGTACGAGAAAAACTGTTTTTT.

This clonotype was observed many times. This chain joins TRBV11-2 and TRBJ1-5, with 7 nucleotides matching TRBD1. The V gene end was trimmed by 5 bases and the J gene end by 9 bases; junction bases not matched to a gene: 10. The V gene's germline CDR1 is SGHAT and CDR2 FQNNGV. The CDR3 is made up of 14 amino acids. CDR3 protein: CASSPDRSRMPQHF. CDR3 DNA sequence: TGTGCCAGCAGCCCGGACAGGTCCAGAATGCCCCAGCATTTT. The full variable domain, its missing parts supplied by reference TRBV11-2 and TRBJ1-5, is EAGVAQSPRYKIIEKRQSVAFWCNPISGHATLYWYQQILGQGPKLLIQFQNNGVVDDSQLPKDRFSAERLKGVDSTLKIQPAKLEDSAVYLCASSPDRSRMPQHFGDGTRLSIL.

This clonotype was counted at least ten times. The V gene is TRBV2, the J gene TRBJ1-4, with TRBD1 as a possible D gene (5 bases). V was shortened by 3 bases and J by 7 bases, with 15 bases between the two germline ends. The germline V gene encodes CDR1 SNHLY and CDR2 FYNNEI. The CDR3 totals 15 residues. The CDR3 DNA is TGTGCCAGCAGTGAGATAGGGAGGGGCGGTGAAAAACTGTTTTTT. It encodes CASSEIGRGGEKLFF.

This clonotype was recorded only once. This chain connects TRBV7-9 to TRBJ1-1; maybe TRBD1 (6 bases). CDR1 and CDR2 from the germline V gene are SEHNR and FQNEAQ (reference sequence). Trimming left V 5 bases short and J 2 bases short, with 15 bases between. This CDR3 has 15 amino acids. CDR3 region: CASSPPGHGNTEAFF. For the CDR3, the DNA is TGTGCCAGCAGCCCGCCGGGACATGGAAACACTGAAGCTTTCTTT. Drawing the rest from reference TRBV7-9 and TRBJ1-1, the complete variable domain is DTGVSQNPRHKITKRGQNVTFRCDPISEHNRLYWYRQTLGQGPEFLTYFQNEAQLEKSRLLSDRFSAERPKGSFSTLEIQRTEQGDSAMYLCASSPPGHGNTEAFFGQGTRLTVV.

CDR3 amino acids: CATSGTTGSSANEKLFF. As DNA, the CDR3 is TGTGCCACCAGTGGAACGACAGGCAGCTCGGCTAATGAAAAACTGTTTTTT. The gene calls are TRBV24-1 and TRBJ1-4; maybe TRBD1 (6 bases). The CDR3 extends over 17 amino acids. Germline V gene sequence: CDR1 KGHDR, CDR2 SFDVKD. V lost 5 bases, J lost 3 bases, and 18 bases lay in between.

A remark on this clonotype: Sequence at one end of the junction differs from germline and may be a read error. V is TRBV11-2 and J is TRBJ2-7, with 9 positions matching TRBD1. The germline gives CDR1 SGHAT, CDR2 FQNNGV. The CDR3 extends over 15 amino acids. The CDR3 spells CASSQDWGQGNEQYF. CDR3 DNA: TGCGCCAGCAGCCAAGACTGGGGACAGGGCAACGAGCAGTACTTC.

In its sample, this clonotype was seen many times. The CDR3 nucleotides read TGTGCCAGCAGCTTAGTGCCAGGGGTGGGTTCACCCCTCCACTTT. This encodes CASSLVPGVGSPLHF. The rearrangement joins TRBV7-9 to TRBJ1-6; D may be TRBD1 (6 bases). Trimming removed 1 base from V and 9 bases from J, with 13 bases in between. The CDR3 is 15 amino acids. CDR1 SEHNR and CDR2 FQNEAQ come from the germline V gene (reference sequence).

Worth noting for this clonotype: A clone one base away is much larger, so this may be a read error. The chain recombines TRBV29-1 with TRBJ1-1; no firm D call. CDR1 is SQVTM, CDR2 ANQGSEA, per germline. This CDR3 has 13 residues. The CDR3 bases are TGCAGCGTTGAAGGGCAGATGGGCACTGAATCTTTCTTT. Its translation is CSVEGQMGTESFF.

The CDR3 region has the DNA TGCAGCGTGGCCGGGACAGGGCTTGGCTACACCTTC. Its translation is CSVAGTGLGYTF. The chain employs TRBV29-1 and TRBJ1-2; TRBD1 matches at 9 bases. Germline V gene lookup returns CDR1 SQVTM and CDR2 ANQGSEA. The CDR3 contains 12 residues. Unmatched junction bases numbered 6, after V lost 6 bases and J lost 7 bases.

This clonotype showed up many times. V is TRBV19 and J is TRBJ1-2; maybe TRBD1 (6 bases). V lost 7 bases and J 5 bases, leaving 17 bases between the germline ends. This CDR3 is 14 amino acids long. CDR1 LNHDA and CDR2 SQIVND come from the germline V gene (reference sequence). The CDR3 region has the DNA TGTGCCAGTACCGAAGGGACATCCGGATATGGCTACACCTTC. Amino acids: CASTEGTSGYGYTF.

The chain combines TRBV7-8 with TRBJ2-5; maybe TRBD2 (5 bases). Between the trimmed V and J ends, which lost 10 bases and 1 base, there was a span of 13 bases. There are 13 residues in the CDR3. Per germline, CDR1 SGHVS and CDR2 FQNEAQ. This CDR3 is CAISEGFQETQYF. CDR3 DNA: TGTGCCATCAGTGAGGGTTTCCAAGAGACCCAGTACTTC.

V is TRBV2 and J is TRBJ1-1, with unresolved D. V was pared by 4 bases and J by 2 bases, with 11 bases between. This CDR3 comprises 14 residues. From germline, CDR1 is SNHLY and CDR2 FYNNEI. The CDR3 sequence is CASSAKERNTEAFF. DNA for the CDR3: TGTGCCAGCAGTGCTAAGGAACGCAACACTGAAGCTTTCTTT.

This clonotype was observed many times. The chain carries TRBV20-1 and TRBJ2-5, with a weak D call TRBD2 (5 bases). The germline V and J ends were trimmed by 3 bases and 7 bases, with 12 bases remaining between them. This CDR3 region has 12 residues. The germline V gene has CDR1 DFQATT and CDR2 SNEGSKA (reference sequence). For the CDR3, the DNA is TGCAGTGCTAGCATGCGGGTGGGGACCCAGTACTTC. Translated: CSASMRVGTQYF.

This sequence joins TRBV24-1 and TRBJ2-5, with TRBD2 identical over 10 bases. V dropped 6 bases and J dropped 2; count of bases not matched to a gene: 5. The CDR3 has 15 residues. The germline V gene has CDR1 KGHDR and CDR2 SFDVKD. The CDR3 DNA sequence: TGTGCCACCAGTTACGGACTAGCGGCTCAAGAGACCCAGTACTTC. Translating it yields CATSYGLAAQETQYF.

This clonotype was recorded a few times. The chain is built from TRBV20-1 and TRBJ1-6, with 8 positions matching TRBD1. Germline V gives CDR1 DFQATT, CDR2 SNEGSKA (reference sequence). This CDR3 region has 15 residues. Trimming at V came to 6 bases and at J to 7 bases, leaving 11 bases not matched to a gene. The CDR3 DNA is TGCAGTGCCGCCCGCACGACAGGGGCAAATTCACCCCTCCACTTT. This codes for CSAARTTGANSPLHF.

This clonotype was detected ten times or more. The chain combines TRBV6-5 with TRBJ1-2, with D uncertain. The germline V and J ends were trimmed by 2 bases and 8 bases, with 12 bases remaining between them. The CDR3 is 13 amino acids. Germline-derived CDR1 and CDR2 are MNHEY and SVGAGI. The CDR3 DNA reads as TGTGCCAGCAGTTACGGACGACTTGACGGCTACACCTTC. Translated, it gives CASSYGRLDGYTF.

This clonotype showed up just once. The conserved closing phenylalanine or tryptophan is absent in this CDR3, likely reflecting a read error. The DNA is omitted, as the CDR3 cannot be located on it reliably, and the CDR3 follows TCRdb's listing. The chain recombines TRBV4-1 with TRBJ1-2; TRBD1 is taken as the D call from the table, unchecked against the DNA. CDR1 and CDR2 (germline): MGHRA, YSYEKL. From its first to its last residue, the CDR3 has 10 amino acids. The CDR3 reads CASSNWADRA.

This clonotype was seen a few times. In DNA form, the CDR3 reads TGTGCCAGCAGCACTCCCGGGACAGGGGCAATGAGCACTGAAGCTTTCTTT. Translated: CASSTPGTGAMSTEAFF. The J gene is TRBJ1-1, the V gene TRBV9; 10 nucleotides align to TRBD1. The CDR3 runs 17 residues. Germline V gene sequence: CDR1 SGDLS, CDR2 YYNGEE. V lost 4 bases, J lost 4 bases, and 13 bases stayed unmatched.